Below, one T cell receptor beta chain is given with its context. What antigen it recognizes has not been identified. Per-base quality was not reported, and no clone a single base away is much larger than it. The goal of deep resolution MiSeq sequencing was a depth between 1 in 1 million and 1 in 200,000 T cells, and coverage averaged 10x per clonotype. TCR beta libraries were generated with the immunoSEQ hsTCRB Kit. In the authors' own workflow: ImmunoSEQ Data Assistant and ImmunoSEQ Analyzer were used for data analysis, and V, D and J genes were assigned according to IMGT definitions. Clonality, with values ranging from 0 to 1, was calculated as one minus the normalized Shannon entropy of productive rearrangement frequencies. Only overrepresented clonotypes making up at least 0.05% of each patient's repertoire were included in the public clonotype analysis. About twelve repertoires from age-matched healthy donors, obtained from immuneACCESS, served as clonality controls. TCRdb carries this immuneACCESS record with in-frame sequences only. Its versions omit some clonotypes, under half of them owing to an unresolved V gene in the studies checked, with the rest unexplained. The DNA gave D and trimming, while V, J and clone size come from that table. In this sample the table shows 110,000 to 150,000 clones, about 75% of which occur a single time. The ten largest account for just over 5% of the sample.

This sample is drawn from a study of cytotoxic CD8 clonotypes in ibrutinib-treated CLL listed by TCRdb under 2021. About the full investigation: In this cohort, some 14 patients were treatment-naive and approximately ten were relapsed/refractory, while roughly 17 had unmutated IGHV. Partial responses were observed in approximately 24 patients and complete responses in 2; after a median follow-up of around 68 months, remission was maintained in 14 patients and progression was observed in roughly 12. Response samples were obtained after a median of 12 months of treatment, with a range of about 6 to 36 months. An average of around 260,000 productive templates and 94,082 productive rearrangements was obtained per sample. Of the roughly 90 participants in the trial, 20 to 30 had longitudinal samples available. Cryopreserved peripheral blood mononuclear cells were collected at three points: before therapy, at response, and at either sustained remission or disease progression. Patients were still on ibrutinib when every remission and progressive disease sample was collected.

The time point tag for this specimen amounts to: less than 30 months on ibrutinib. For TCR beta library preparation, about 2 micrograms of genomic DNA was extracted from cryopreserved PBMCs. High-throughput TCR beta sequencing was performed on longitudinal blood samples from CLL patients receiving ibrutinib monotherapy. The patients took part in an open-label, single-center phase 2 trial of ibrutinib monotherapy. Reading from cysteine to phenylalanine, the CDR3 counts 14 amino acids. Here the CDR3 DNA is all that survives: 42 bases in frame from base 1. Between the V and J ends, shortened by 4 bases and 3 bases respectively, the junction contains 13 bases. CDR1 and CDR2 are drawn from the germline V gene: MNHNS, SASEGT. The study at large found these results: Public clonotypes were rare and either shrank or stayed stable during treatment, and the rise in clonality at ibrutinib response reflected expansion of private clonotypes. Baseline clonality was found to be higher than that of age-matched healthy donors and was strongly correlated with circulating CD8+ T-cell counts. Sampling times were not matched between patients in sustained remission and patients whose disease was progressing, and lymph node repertoires were not examined. Clonality increased at ibrutinib response, stayed stable in sustained remission, and fell back toward baseline at progression.

The clonotype was recovered from a human donor with chronic lymphocytic leukemia. The V and J segments used are TRBV6-1 and TRBJ2-7; TRBD2 is possibly the D segment (5 matching bases). Sequencing used PBMCs, obtained after 24 months of ibrutinib treatment. CDR3 reads: CASSGLARFYEQYF. The sequence in DNA is TGTGCCAGCAGTGGCCTAGCTAGGTTCTACGAGCAGTACTTC.